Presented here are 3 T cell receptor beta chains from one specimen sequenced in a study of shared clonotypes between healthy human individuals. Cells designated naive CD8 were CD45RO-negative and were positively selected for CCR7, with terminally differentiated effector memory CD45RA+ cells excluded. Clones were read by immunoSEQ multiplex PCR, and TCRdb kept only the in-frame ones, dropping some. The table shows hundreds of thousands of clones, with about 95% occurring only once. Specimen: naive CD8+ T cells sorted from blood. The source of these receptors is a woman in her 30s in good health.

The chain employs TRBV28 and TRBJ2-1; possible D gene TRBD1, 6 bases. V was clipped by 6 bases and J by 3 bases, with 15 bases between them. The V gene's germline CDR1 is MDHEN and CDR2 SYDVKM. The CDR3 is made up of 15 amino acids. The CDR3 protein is CASRQGESYYNEQFF. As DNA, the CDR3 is TGTGCCAGCAGACAGGGTGAGTCCTACTACAATGAGCAGTTCTTC.

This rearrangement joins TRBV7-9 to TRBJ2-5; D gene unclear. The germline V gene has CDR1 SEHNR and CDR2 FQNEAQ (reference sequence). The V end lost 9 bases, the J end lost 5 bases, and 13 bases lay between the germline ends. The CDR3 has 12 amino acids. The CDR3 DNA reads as TGTGCCAGTAGGAATATCCAGGAGACCCAGTACTTC. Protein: CASRNIQETQYF.

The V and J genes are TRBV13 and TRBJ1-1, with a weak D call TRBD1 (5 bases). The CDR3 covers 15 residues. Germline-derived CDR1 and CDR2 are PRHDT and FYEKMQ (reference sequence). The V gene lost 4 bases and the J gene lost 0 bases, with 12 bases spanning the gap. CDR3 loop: CASSSHRQMNTEAFF. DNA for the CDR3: TGTGCCAGCAGCTCCCACAGGCAGATGAACACTGAAGCTTTCTTT.